This entry is about one T cell receptor beta chain. Its antigen remains unidentified. Trimming cost V 2 bases and J 2 bases; bases outside gene matches: 4. This CDR3 spans 14 amino acids. Per germline, CDR1 SGHRS and CDR2 YFSETQ. This sample is drawn from a study of cytomegalovirus exposure and HLA in healthy donors. Study-level information: When 300 to 400 donors were genotyped, roughly four fifths of them were found to fall in the Caucasian-associated ancestry cluster.

Points from the study as a whole: Apart from CMV serostatus, no immune exposure information was available.

Amplification used 60 Vbeta primers and 13 Jbeta primers. Method: immunoSEQ multiplex PCR; TCRdb's copy keeps in-frame clones and lacks some. The sample holds 200,000 to 250,000 clones, about four fifths seen once. This TCR was recovered from a woman in her thirties or forties in good health and CMV-seropositive. Material: PBMCs. The chain couples TRBV5-1 to TRBJ2-7; the match to TRBD1 covers 7 bases. The CDR3 loop is CASSFGTEPYEQYF. The CDR3 coding sequence is TGCGCCAGCAGCTTTGGGACAGAGCCCTACGAGCAGTACTTC.